What follows describes a single T cell receptor beta chain. Its antigen remains unknown. The CDR3 covers 12 residues. V lost 7 bases and J lost 8; bases outside the gene matches: 5. Germline V CDR1 and CDR2: SEHNR, FQNEAQ (reference sequence). It was template switching that added a universal primer site, and there were unique molecular identifiers on the cDNA. TCRdb processed the 5' RACE reads anew with MiXCR; each CDR3 protein has one entry. The repertoire has about 890,000 distinct CDR3 sequences, 12% of them found once; the top ten carry around 1.6%. This sample was included in a study of identical twins. Findings of the study overall: Insertions were fewer in abundant cord blood beta clonotypes, whereas memory repertoires showed none of this pattern.

This sample was shared with a second study, whose subject was yellow fever vaccine responses in identical twins.

The specimen sequenced was PBMCs. The J gene is TRBJ2-1, the V gene TRBV7-9, with 7 bases fitting TRBD2. This sequence originates from a woman in her late teens or twenties in good health. Here the CDR3 reads CASTGGRHEQFF. The CDR3 DNA follows: TGTGCCAGCACCGGCGGGAGACATGAGCAGTTCTTC.